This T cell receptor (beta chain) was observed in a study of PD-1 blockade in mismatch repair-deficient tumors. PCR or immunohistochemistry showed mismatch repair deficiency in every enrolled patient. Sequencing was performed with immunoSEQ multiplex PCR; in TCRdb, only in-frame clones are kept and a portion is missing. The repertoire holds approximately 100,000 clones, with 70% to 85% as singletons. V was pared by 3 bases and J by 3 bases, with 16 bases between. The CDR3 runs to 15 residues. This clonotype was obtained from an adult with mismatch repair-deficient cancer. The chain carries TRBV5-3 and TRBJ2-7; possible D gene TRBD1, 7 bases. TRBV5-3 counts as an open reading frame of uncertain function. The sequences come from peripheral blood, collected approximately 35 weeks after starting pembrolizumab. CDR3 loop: CARSSTDRDCYEQYF. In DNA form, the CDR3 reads TGTGCCAGAAGCTCCACCGACAGGGACTGCTACGAGCAGTACTTC.